This T cell receptor beta chain is drawn from a study of T-cell reconstitution after alpha-beta-depleted transplantation in children. Molecular barcoding with unique molecular identifiers was used for the TCRbeta library. TCRdb analysed the PCR reads with MiXCR anew, one entry per CDR3 protein. The table includes 700,000 to 950,000 distinct CDR3 sequences, approximately 15% detected once. Study results and caveats: Several patients had high TCRbeta diversity at day 60; it came from surviving recipient T cells and thymic progenitors. Reportedly, only several hundred clones from non-depleted graft cells drove alpha-beta T-cell counts at about two months. By one year post-transplant, T-cell counts and diversity largely arose from T cells that were newly produced.

After removal of 5 bases from V and 11 bases from J, the junction contained 3 bases not matched to a gene. CDR1 and CDR2 (germline): SNHLY, FYNNEI. CDR3 length: 13 residues. Points on this clonotype: Its antigen is still unknown.

The starting material was PBMCs, mostly from graft donor cells, obtained 360 days after TCRalphabeta/CD19-depleted stem cell transplant. The rearrangement joins TRBV2 to TRBJ2-3; TRBD2 matches 14 bases. The clonotype comes from a male patient younger than 18 who had a stem cell transplant for acute lymphoblastic leukemia, so the T cells may come from the graft donor. CDR3 amino acids: CASSRLAGGMQYF. In DNA form, the CDR3 reads TGTGCCAGCAGTAGACTAGCGGGAGGGATGCAGTATTTT. Supplemented by reference TRBV2 and TRBJ2-3, the full variable domain reads EPEVTQTPSHQVTQMGQEVILRCVPISNHLYFYWYRQILGQKVEFLVSFYNNEISEKSEIFDDQFSVERPDGSNFTLKIRSTKLEDSAMYFCASSRLAGGMQYFGPGTRLTVL.